This T cell receptor beta chain was found in a study of shared clonotypes between healthy human individuals. Study at large: The study used three CD4 naive, three CD4 memory, two CD8 naive and one CD8 memory plate per donor.

The CDR3 loop spans 17 amino acids. Germline CDR1 reads SGHNT; CDR2 reads YENEEA. The ends were cut back, 3 bases at V and 4 bases at J, with 21 bases in the middle. This clone turned up a few times. Its cognate antigen is unknown. Findings and limits, study-wide: Memory subsets generally showed lower estimated richness than naive subsets. It was observed that roughly 4.8% of naive CD4 clonotypes were shared across several donors.

Profiled with immunoSEQ multiplex PCR; TCRdb holds only in-frame clones, not every one. The top ten clones hold about 1.2% of a sample with about 1,500,000 clones, roughly 96% of them seen once. The sample comprised naive CD4+ T cells sorted from blood. The subset here: CD45RA+ positively selected. The genes are TRBV11-3 and TRBJ2-5; no clear D gene. The TCR comes from a man aged 25 to 45 in good health. The CDR3 loop reads CASSFSGVVSGPETQYF. Here the CDR3 DNA reads TGTGCCAGCAGCTTCTCGGGTGTAGTTTCGGGCCCAGAGACCCAGTACTTC. The variable domain in full, with the rest retrieved from reference TRBV11-3 and TRBJ2-5, is EAGVVQSPRYKIIEKKQPVAFWCNPISGHNTLYWYLQNLGQGPELLIRYENEEAVDDSQLPKDRFSAERLKGVDSTLKIQPAELGDSAVYLCASSFSGVVSGPETQYFGPGTRLLVL.